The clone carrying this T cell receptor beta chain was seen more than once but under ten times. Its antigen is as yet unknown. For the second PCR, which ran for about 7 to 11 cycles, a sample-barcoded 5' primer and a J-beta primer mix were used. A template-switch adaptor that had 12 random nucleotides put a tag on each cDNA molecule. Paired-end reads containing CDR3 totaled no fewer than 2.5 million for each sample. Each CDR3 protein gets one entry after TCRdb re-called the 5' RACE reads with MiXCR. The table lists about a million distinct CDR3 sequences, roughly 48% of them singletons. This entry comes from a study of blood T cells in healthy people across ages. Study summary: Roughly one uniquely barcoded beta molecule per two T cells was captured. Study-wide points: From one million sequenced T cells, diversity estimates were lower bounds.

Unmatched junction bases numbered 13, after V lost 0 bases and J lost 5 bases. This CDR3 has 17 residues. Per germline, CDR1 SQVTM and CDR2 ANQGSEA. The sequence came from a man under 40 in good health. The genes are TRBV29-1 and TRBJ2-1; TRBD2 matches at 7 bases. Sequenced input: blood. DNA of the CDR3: TGCAGCGTTGAAGATGTTTCGGGTAGCGGGTCCCACAATGAGCAGTTCTTC. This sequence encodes CSVEDVSGSGSHNEQFF.